This T cell receptor beta chain was sequenced for a study of T cells in localized non-small cell lung cancer. Germline V lookup: CDR1 KGHSH, CDR2 LQKENI. This CDR3 spans 12 amino acids. V lost 5 bases to trimming and J lost 4 bases, with 9 bases between them. The protocol was immunoSEQ multiplex PCR, while the TCRdb copy is restricted to in-frame clones and leaves out a portion. The sample includes roughly 24,000 clones, under 95% of them seen just once. As concerns this clone: Its antigen is undetermined.

Study-wide points: Multi-region tumor sequencing was not done, so intratumor heterogeneity could not be excluded. Longer overall survival associated with higher blood T cell density; shorter survival with higher adjacent-lung clonality. Adjacent lung held a median approximately 50 of the top 100 tumor clones. Among the tissues sampled, uninvolved adjacent lung had the highest T cell clonality, above tumor.

Sequencing was performed on peripheral blood, taken before any cancer treatment. The V and J genes are TRBV18 and TRBJ2-7; D is undetermined. The sequence came from a female donor older than 55 with stage II squamous cell lung carcinoma. The chain's CDR3 is CASSGHDYEQYF. The DNA for the CDR3 is TGTGCCAGCTCAGGTCACGATTACGAGCAGTACTTC.